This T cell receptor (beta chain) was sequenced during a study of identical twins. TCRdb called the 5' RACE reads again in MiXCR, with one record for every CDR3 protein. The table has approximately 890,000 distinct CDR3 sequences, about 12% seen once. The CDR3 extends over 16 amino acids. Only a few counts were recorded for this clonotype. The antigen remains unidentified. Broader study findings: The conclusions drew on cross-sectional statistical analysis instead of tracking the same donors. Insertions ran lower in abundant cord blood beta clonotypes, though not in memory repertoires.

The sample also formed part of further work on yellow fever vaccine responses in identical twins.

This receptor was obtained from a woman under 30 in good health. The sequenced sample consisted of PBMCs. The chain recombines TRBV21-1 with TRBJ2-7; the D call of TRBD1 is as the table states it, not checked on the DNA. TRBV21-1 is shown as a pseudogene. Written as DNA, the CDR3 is TGTGCCAGCAGCAAAGAGCGCCCCCCTTTTCTCTTCGAGCAGTACTTC. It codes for CASSKERPPFLFEQYF.